One and the same sample provided the 4 T cell receptor beta chains below, sequenced in a study of cytomegalovirus exposure and HLA in healthy donors. Both 60 Vbeta primers and 13 Jbeta primers went into the PCR. Libraries were prepared by immunoSEQ multiplex PCR; TCRdb keeps only in-frame clonotypes and omits some of them. The sample includes roughly 120,000 clones. The specimen sequenced was PBMCs. Every receptor here comes from a young man in good health and CMV-seronegative.

The gene calls are TRBV4-1 and TRBJ2-2; no clear D gene. Germline V gives CDR1 MGHRA, CDR2 YSYEKL. V was shortened by 8 bases and J by 0 bases, with 16 bases between the two germline ends. This CDR3 is 16 amino acids long. The CDR3 DNA reads TGCGCCAGCCACCGAGTCCAGGCGTCGAACACCGGGGAGCTGTTTTTT. Protein product: CASHRVQASNTGELFF.

The chain is built from TRBV9 and TRBJ2-5; 7 bases align to TRBD2. Germline values: CDR1 SGDLS, CDR2 YYNGEE. The CDR3 is 17 amino acids. The ends lost 0 bases at V and 5 bases at J; junction bases unmatched: 13. In DNA, the CDR3 is TGTGCCAGCAGCGTAGATACCACCGCGGGAGTGCTGGAGACCCAGTACTTC. It specifies CASSVDTTAGVLETQYF.

Worth noting for this clone: Other DNA sequences of this sample code for an identical CDR3. The chain joins TRBV7-9 to TRBJ2-3; TRBD2 agrees at 7 bases. Germline V gives CDR1 SEHNR, CDR2 FQNEAQ (reference sequence). This CDR3 is built from 14 residues. Trimming removed 3 bases from V and 0 bases from J; junction bases left unmatched: 0. The CDR3 here is CASSFSGSTDTQYF. In DNA, the CDR3 is TGTGCCAGCAGCTTTAGCGGGAGCACAGATACGCAGTATTTT.

The rearrangement joins TRBV7-8 to TRBJ2-7; 9 bases agree with TRBD2. CDR3 size: 18 residues. Germline CDR1 and CDR2: SGHVS and FQNEAQ. The V and J ends lost 0 bases and 2 bases, in that order; junction bases with no gene match: 11. CDR3 loop: CASSLALGGTSRPYEQYF. The CDR3 coding sequence is TGTGCCAGCAGCTTAGCCTTAGGTGGGACTAGCAGGCCCTACGAGCAGTACTTC.